What follows are 15 T cell receptor beta chains derived from one specimen sequenced in a study of blood T cell repertoires in COVID-19 (dated by TCRdb to 2018 to 2021). Libraries were built with the immunoSEQ multiplex PCR assay. Entries here come from immuneACCESS through TCRdb and include only in-frame sequences with V and J called. Some clones fail to appear in such tables; in the studies checked, an unresolved V gene covers under half of the shortfall, and the cause of the remainder is unknown. This sample has about 57,000 clones in its table, and around 79% of those were observed once. Roughly 3% of the sample is held by the ten biggest clonotypes. Sequencing was done on a sample of peripheral blood. All receptors derive from a man between 60 and 75 years old with acute or convalescent COVID-19.

The chain links TRBV2 to TRBJ1-4; 8 bases are a match to TRBD1. Germline V CDR1 and CDR2: SNHLY, FYNNEI. V shed 7 bases, J shed 3 bases, and the junction held 10 bases outside the gene matches. CDR3 length equals 16 residues. The CDR3 DNA reads as TGTGCCAGCACTCGGGACAGGCGTGCGGCTAATGAAAAACTGTTTTTT. Translated, it gives CASTRDRRAANEKLFF.

The gene calls are TRBV7-2 and TRBJ1-5; D not resolved. Germline V CDR1 and CDR2: SGHTA, FQGNSA. The CDR3 contains 13 residues. Trimming cost V 1 base and J 6 bases, with 7 bases left between them. In DNA form, the CDR3 reads TGTGCCAGCAGCTTAGTTTCAGGTCAGCCCCAGCATTTT. Its protein product is CASSLVSGQPQHF.

CDR3 in DNA: TGTGCCAGCAGAGCCCCTAGCGGGAACCAGAGAGATACGCAGTATTTT. It yields the protein CASRAPSGNQRDTQYF. The rearrangement joins TRBV5-4 to TRBJ2-3, with 9 bases identical to TRBD2. The trim removed 5 bases at V and 5 bases at J, leaving 12 bases unmatched. From germline, CDR1 is SGHNT and CDR2 YYREEE (reference sequence). The CDR3 consists of 16 residues.

The chain joins TRBV5-8 to TRBJ2-5; 8 bases line up with TRBD1. Germline V gives CDR1 SGHTS, CDR2 YDEGEE. V shed 0 bases, J shed 5 bases, and the junction held 6 bases outside the gene matches. The CDR3 has 15 amino acids. CDR3 nucleotide sequence: TGTGCCAGCAGCTTGGGCAGGGGGCGTCGGGAGACCCAGTACTTC. It codes for CASSLGRGRRETQYF.

The rearrangement links TRBV2 to TRBJ1-4; 9 nucleotides agree with TRBD1. In germline, CDR1 is SNHLY, CDR2 FYNNEI. CDR3 length: 16 amino acids. V lost 5 bases and J lost 3; bases outside the gene matches: 7. In nucleotides, the CDR3 is TGTGCCAGCAGTCGGGACAGGGAGGTTTCTAATGAAAAACTGTTTTTT. Amino acids: CASSRDREVSNEKLFF.

The CDR3 here is CASSPSRTPWGFNEQFF. The CDR3 nucleotides are TGTGCCAGCAGCCCATCCAGGACGCCCTGGGGCTTCAATGAGCAGTTCTTC. This chain uses TRBV7-3 with TRBJ2-1, with TRBD1 as a possible D gene (5 bases). The germline gives CDR1 SGHTA, CDR2 FQGTGA. Trimming took 5 bases from V and 6 from J, leaving 23 bases between them. The CDR3 consists of 17 residues.

V usage is TRBV4-2 and J usage is TRBJ2-1; D might be TRBD2 (7 bases). V was shortened by 0 bases and J by 5 bases, with 17 bases between the two germline ends. The CDR3 has 17 amino acids. The germline V gene encodes CDR1 LGHNA and CDR2 YNFKEQ. The CDR3 sequence is CASSQDRGGTRNNEQFF. The DNA of the CDR3 is TGTGCCAGCAGCCAAGACAGGGGAGGGACTCGTAACAATGAGCAGTTCTTC.

The V call is TRBV6-2 or TRBV6-3, the J call TRBJ2-1, with TRBD2 identical over 10 bases. V gave up 0 bases and J gave up 3 bases; unmatched junction bases: 5. The germline V gene encodes CDR1 MNHEY and CDR2 SVGEGT. This CDR3 is 17 amino acids long. The CDR3 DNA follows: TGTGCCAGCAGTTACTCGCGTACTAGCGGGATCTACAATGAGCAGTTCTTC. This encodes CASSYSRTSGIYNEQFF.

This clone appeared a single time. V usage is TRBV11-1 and J usage is TRBJ2-7; 11 nucleotides match TRBD2. CDR3 length: 15 residues. V shed 5 bases, J shed 4 bases, and the junction held 7 bases outside the gene matches. Looked up from germline, CDR1 is SGHAT and CDR2 is FQDESV (reference sequence). The CDR3 loop is CASSLRLAGPYEQYF. DNA for the CDR3: TGTGCCAGCAGCCTTCGACTAGCGGGACCGTACGAGCAGTACTTC.

The rearrangement uses TRBV7-2 and TRBJ2-2; D ambiguous. This CDR3 has 13 residues. Germline CDR1 reads SGHTA; CDR2 reads FQGNSA. The V end lost 5 bases, the J end lost 6 bases, and 10 bases lay between the germline ends. In DNA, the CDR3 is TGTGCCAGCAGCACAGTGGGCGCCGGGGAGCTGTTTTTT. Translated: CASSTVGAGELFF.

This chain connects TRBV9 to TRBJ1-4, with 8 bases that match TRBD1. V lost 0 bases and J lost 5; bases outside the gene matches: 6. The CDR3 runs 16 residues. Germline CDR1 SGDLS, CDR2 YYNGEE. Here the CDR3 reads CASSVGSTGENEKLFF. The DNA of the CDR3 is TGTGCCAGCAGCGTAGGTTCGACAGGGGAGAATGAAAAACTGTTTTTT.

This chain connects TRBV3-1 (or the pseudogene TRBV3-2) to TRBJ1-6, with 10 bases lining up with TRBD1. Per germline, CDR1 LGHDT and CDR2 YNNKEL (reference sequence). V trimming: 5 bases; J trimming: 9 bases; junction bases outside the gene matches: 10. This CDR3 region has 16 residues. The CDR3 reads CASSLSTGQGTSPLHF. CDR3 nucleotides: TGTGCCAGCAGCTTAAGCACGGGACAGGGGACTTCACCCCTCCACTTT.

The chain joins TRBV9 to TRBJ2-7; D gene uncertain. Trimming removed 0 bases from V and 0 bases from J, with 7 bases in between. This CDR3 region has 14 residues. Germline lookup yields CDR1 SGDLS and CDR2 YYNGEE. This chain's CDR3 is CASSVGEFSYEQYF. The CDR3 DNA reads TGTGCCAGCAGCGTAGGCGAGTTCTCCTACGAGCAGTACTTC. The whole variable domain, remainder taken from reference TRBV9 and TRBJ2-7, is DSGVTQTPKHLITATGQRVTLRCSPRSGDLSVYWYQQSLDQGLQFLIQYYNGEERAKGNILERFSAQQFPDLHSELNLSSLELGDSALYFCASSVGEFSYEQYFGPGTRLTVT.

J is TRBJ2-1 and V is TRBV11-3; 14 nucleotides match TRBD2. J was trimmed by 5 bases and V by 5 bases; bases with no gene match: 5. Germline CDR1 is SGHNT and CDR2 is YENEEA. The length of the CDR3 is 16 residues. Here the CDR3 DNA reads TGTGCCAGCAGCCAGGCGGGACTAGCGGGAGACAATGAGCAGTTCTTC. As protein: CASSQAGLAGDNEQFF.

The J gene is TRBJ2-1, the V gene TRBV5-1, with 7 bases that match TRBD2. V was clipped by 4 bases and J by 0 bases; unmatched bases: 7. The CDR3 extends over 16 amino acids. Per the germline V gene, CDR1 is SGHRS and CDR2 is YFSETQ. CDR3 in DNA: TGCGCCAGCAGCCCGTCGGGCGGGAGCTCCTACAATGAGCAGTTCTTC. This gives the protein CASSPSGGSSYNEQFF.